This T cell receptor (beta chain) appears in the sequencing data of a study of cytomegalovirus exposure and HLA in healthy donors. Study outcomes and limitations: As was reported, the HLA-A and HLA-B alleles of most subjects were accurately predicted from TCR beta sequences. A link between a missense DCLRE1C variant and TCR beta V- and J-gene trimming emerged from a later analysis. Of the V segments, some could not be distinguished, including TRBV6-2 and TRBV6-3, and were excluded.

Donors consisted of healthy bone marrow donors. The PCR contained 60 Vbeta and 13 Jbeta primers. Repertoires were generated with immunoSEQ multiplex PCR, while TCRdb's copy carries only in-frame clones and drops some. Counted here are fewer than 120,000 clones, 76% occurring once; the ten biggest clones make up around 15%. Regarding this clone: Antigen specificity is unknown.

Germline V CDR1 and CDR2: GTSNPN, SVGIG (reference sequence). The ends were cut back, 0 bases at V and 4 bases at J, with 13 bases in the middle. The CDR3 covers 14 residues. Source material: PBMCs. This TCR came from a young man in good health and CMV-seropositive. V gene TRBV30 combines with J gene TRBJ2-7; D perhaps matches TRBD2 (5 bases). Here the CDR3 reads CAWSVPGGEYEQYF. The CDR3, as DNA: TGTGCCTGGAGTGTACCCGGAGGAGAATACGAGCAGTACTTC.